Given below is one T cell receptor beta chain in context. These data originate in a study of T cell responses to AZD1222 COVID-19 vaccine. The method was immunoSEQ multiplex PCR; TCRdb's version includes in-frame clones alone and lacks a portion of them. This table has approximately 150,000 clones, 80% to 95% appearing once. Trimming left V 3 bases short and J 6 bases short, with 14 bases between. The CDR3 loop spans 13 amino acids. Germline V gene lookup returns CDR1 GTSNPN and CDR2 SVGIG (reference sequence). The V gene is TRBV30, the J gene TRBJ1-1, with D hard to call. This sequence originates from an adult who received the AZD1222 COVID-19 vaccine. This specimen consisted of peripheral blood, obtained 28 days after the second AZD1222 dose. The CDR3 here is CAWSRGVNAEAFF. The DNA for the CDR3 is TGTGCCTGGAGCCGTGGGGTAAACGCTGAAGCTTTCTTT.